The 5 T cell receptor beta chains in this list originate from one sample, sequenced in a study of Ad26.COV2.S vaccination and SARS-CoV-2 variants. Treatment: roughly 18 received Ad26.COV2.S at low or high dose, single or two shots; roughly 5 received placebo; per-sample allocation not given. Specimen acquisition occurred on day 63 following the initial vaccine or placebo injection. The assay was immunoSEQ multiplex PCR, and TCRdb's table has in-frame clones only and misses some. The table has 350,000 to 450,000 clones, 80% to 90% seen once. Here the sequenced sample was peripheral blood, taken in a trial of Ad26.COV2.S vaccine versus placebo. The receptor set was obtained from a person aged 18-65 years who received the Ad26.COV2.S COVID-19 vaccine or a placebo.

The chain links TRBV11-3 to TRBJ1-1, with D maybe TRBD1 (5 bases). The V gene's germline CDR1 is SGHNT and CDR2 YENEEA. With 5 bases removed from V and 4 bases from J, the gap between germline ends came to 11 bases. CDR3 length: 13 amino acids. The CDR3 sequence is CASSRRGFTEAFF. CDR3 sequence (DNA): TGTGCCAGCAGCCGTCGGGGGTTCACTGAAGCTTTCTTT.

The chain is built from TRBV10-3 and TRBJ2-7, with 8 bases that match TRBD2. Germline trimming cut 0 bases from V and 6 bases from J; bases unmatched to any gene: 13. Germline V gene lookup returns CDR1 ENHRY and CDR2 SYGVKD. This CDR3 has 17 amino acids. The chain's CDR3 is CAISESETSALIIEQYF. DNA for the CDR3: TGTGCCATCAGTGAGTCGGAGACTAGCGCCCTAATAATCGAGCAGTACTTC.

This clone was seen repeatedly, ten times or more. This rearrangement joins TRBV6-7 to TRBJ2-7; 12 bases match TRBD1. TRBV6-7 carries the ORF label, with uncertain function. The CDR3 has 15 residues. The ends lost 6 bases at V and 3 bases at J; junction bases unmatched: 6. CDR3: CASRHGTGGCYEQYF. CDR3 DNA: TGTGCCAGCAGACACGGGACAGGGGGCTGCTACGAGCAGTACTTC.

The rearrangement uses TRBV6-2 or TRBV6-3 and TRBJ1-3; D remains ambiguous. The germline gives CDR1 MNHEY, CDR2 SVGEGT. V lost 2 bases and J 0 bases, leaving 8 bases between the germline ends. This CDR3 contains 15 residues. In nucleotides, the CDR3 is TGTGCCAGCAGTTACCAACTGCTCTCTGGAAACACCATATATTTT. As protein: CASSYQLLSGNTIYF.

The chain recombines TRBV19 with TRBJ2-1; no clear D gene. In germline, CDR1 is LNHDA, CDR2 SQIVND (reference sequence). The CDR3 totals 15 residues. The V and J ends lost 3 bases and 0 bases respectively, with 9 bases between them. The CDR3 DNA follows: TGTGCCAGTAGTATGGTTAGGAGCTCCTACAATGAGCAGTTCTTC. It translates to CASSMVRSSYNEQFF. The full variable domain, with the rest looked up from reference TRBV19 and TRBJ2-1, is DGGITQSPKYLFRKEGQNVTLSCEQNLNHDAMYWYRQDPGQGLRLIYYSQIVNDFQKGDIAEGYSVSREKKESFPLTVTSAQKNPTAFYLCASSMVRSSYNEQFFGPGTRLTVL.